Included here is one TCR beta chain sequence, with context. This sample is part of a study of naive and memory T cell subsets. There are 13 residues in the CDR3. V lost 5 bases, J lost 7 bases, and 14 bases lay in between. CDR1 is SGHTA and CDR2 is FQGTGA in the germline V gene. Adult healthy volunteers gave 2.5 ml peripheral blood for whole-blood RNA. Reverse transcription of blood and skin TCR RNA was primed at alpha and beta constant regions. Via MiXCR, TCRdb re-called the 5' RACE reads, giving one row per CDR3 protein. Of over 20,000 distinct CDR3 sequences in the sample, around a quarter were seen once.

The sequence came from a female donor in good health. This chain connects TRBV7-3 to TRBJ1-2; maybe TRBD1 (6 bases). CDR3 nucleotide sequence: TGTGCCAGCAGCCTAAGGGGGGGTCTTGGCTACACCTTC. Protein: CASSLRGGLGYTF.